Detailed here is one T cell receptor beta chain. These data belong to a study of cytomegalovirus exposure and HLA in healthy donors. Using immunoSEQ multiplex PCR, the repertoire was profiled, and TCRdb retains in-frame clones only, with some absent. Of under 200,000 clones detected, about 81% appear once; the ten largest clones hold around 1.3%. Per the germline V gene, CDR1 is SGHDN and CDR2 is FVKESK. The CDR3 extends over 15 amino acids. V was pared by 3 bases and J by 6 bases, with 17 bases between. Sequencing was done on a sample of PBMCs. The TCR was taken from a woman aged 25-40 years in good health and CMV-seronegative. This chain joins TRBV14 and TRBJ1-1; D remains unclear. CDR3 coding DNA: TGTGCCAGCAGCCAGGACTTGAATAACGGCGCTGAAGCTTTCTTT. It is translated as CASSQDLNNGAEAFF.